The T cell receptor (beta chain) under discussion was sequenced for a study of cytomegalovirus exposure and HLA in healthy donors. The PCR made use of 60 Vbeta and 13 Jbeta primers. The method was immunoSEQ multiplex PCR; TCRdb's version includes in-frame clones alone and lacks a portion of them. Counted here are some 190,000 clones, around 87% occurring once; the ten biggest clones make up around 1%. Details on this clone: Its target is not known.

Overall study findings and caveats: There were some V segments, including TRBV6-2 and TRBV6-3, excluded as indistinguishable.

Per the germline V gene, CDR1 is SGDLS and CDR2 is YYNGEE. The V end lost 0 bases, the J end lost 3 bases, and 10 bases lay between the germline ends. This CDR3 region has 14 residues. J is TRBJ2-7 and V is TRBV9; D not resolved. The sample consisted of PBMCs. This clonotype was sampled from a boy between 2 and 10 years old in good health and CMV-seronegative. DNA for the CDR3: TGTGCCAGCAGCGTAGCTGAGACTGGCTACGAGCAGTACTTC. It specifies CASSVAETGYEQYF.